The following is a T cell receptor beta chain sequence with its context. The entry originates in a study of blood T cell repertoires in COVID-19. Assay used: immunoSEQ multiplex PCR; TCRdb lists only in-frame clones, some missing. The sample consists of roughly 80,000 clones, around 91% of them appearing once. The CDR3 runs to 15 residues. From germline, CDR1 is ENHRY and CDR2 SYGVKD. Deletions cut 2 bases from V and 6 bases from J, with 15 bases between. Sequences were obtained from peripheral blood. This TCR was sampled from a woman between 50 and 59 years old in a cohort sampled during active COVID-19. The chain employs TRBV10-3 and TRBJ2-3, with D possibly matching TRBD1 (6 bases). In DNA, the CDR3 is TGTGCCATCAGTGAGCCCCACCAGGGGCTGGATACGCAGTATTTT. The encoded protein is CAISEPHQGLDTQYF.